This T cell receptor (beta chain) was recovered during a study of T cells in severe cutaneous drug reactions. This CDR3 is built from 12 residues. CDR1 and CDR2 (germline): DFQATT, SNEGSKA (reference sequence). The patients sequenced had a carbamazepine-induced Stevens-Johnson syndrome or toxic epidermal necrolysis reaction. Bulk and single-cell libraries used iRepertoire multiplex PCR with TCR subtype-specific primers. One entry per CDR3 protein, without DNA, is what TCRdb gives after re-calling the multiplex PCR reads. The specimen's table records 9,500 or so distinct CDR3 sequences. This clonotype is labeled medium-sized based on frequency.

This rearrangement joins TRBV20-1 to TRBJ1-1; TCRdb selects TRBD1, and the lack of DNA leaves this call unchecked. The TCR was taken from a human donor with Stevens-Johnson syndrome, a severe cutaneous drug reaction. The source material was cells from a skin blister. The CDR3 reads CSASGGGTEAFF.